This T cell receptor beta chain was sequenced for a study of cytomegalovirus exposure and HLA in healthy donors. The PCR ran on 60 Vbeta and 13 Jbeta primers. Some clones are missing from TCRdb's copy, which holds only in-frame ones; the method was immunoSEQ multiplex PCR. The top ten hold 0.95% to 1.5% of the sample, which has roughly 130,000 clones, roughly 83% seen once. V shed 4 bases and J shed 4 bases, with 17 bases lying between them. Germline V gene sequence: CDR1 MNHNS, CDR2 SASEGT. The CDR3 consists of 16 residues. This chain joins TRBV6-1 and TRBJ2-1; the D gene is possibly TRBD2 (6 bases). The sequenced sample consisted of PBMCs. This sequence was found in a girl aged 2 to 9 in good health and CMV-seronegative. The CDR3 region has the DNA TGTGCCAGCAGTGCAAACGCCGGGACTGTTTACAATGAGCAGTTCTTC. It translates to CASSANAGTVYNEQFF.